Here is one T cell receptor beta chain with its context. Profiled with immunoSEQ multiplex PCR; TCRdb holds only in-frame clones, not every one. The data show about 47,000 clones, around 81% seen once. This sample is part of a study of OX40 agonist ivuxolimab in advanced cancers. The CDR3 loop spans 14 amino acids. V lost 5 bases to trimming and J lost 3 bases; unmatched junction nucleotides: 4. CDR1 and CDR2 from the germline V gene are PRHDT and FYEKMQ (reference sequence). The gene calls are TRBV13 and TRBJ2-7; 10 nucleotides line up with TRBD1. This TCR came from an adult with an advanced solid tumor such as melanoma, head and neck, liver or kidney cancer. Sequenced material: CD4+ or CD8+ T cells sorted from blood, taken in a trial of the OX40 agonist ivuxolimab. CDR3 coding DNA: TGTGCCAGCAGCCCCGGGACAGGGGACTACGAGCAGTACTTC. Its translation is CASSPGTGDYEQYF.